This T cell receptor (beta chain) was identified in a study of CD8+ T cells in alopecia areata. Study background: It was oral tofacitinib, at 5 to 10 mg twice daily, that treated patients received.

The table lists this clone with a few counts. Germline lookup yields CDR1 SGHKS and CDR2 YYEKEE (reference sequence). With 6 bases removed from V and 3 bases from J, the gap between germline ends came to 10 bases. This CDR3 is 12 amino acids long. Sequencing templates came from extracted RNA that was reverse transcribed into cDNA. Generated by immunoSEQ multiplex PCR, the TCRdb table keeps only in-frame clones and is missing some. The sample consists of over 100,000 clones, approximately 49% of them appearing once. The sample here was CD8+ T cells sorted from blood, taken at week 0. The gene calls are TRBV5-5 and TRBJ2-7, with a tentative D call TRBD2 (6 bases). This clonotype was obtained from a human donor with alopecia areata. The CDR3 nucleotides are TGTGCCAGCAAAACGGGGGACTACGAGCAGTACTTC. Its protein is CASKTGDYEQYF.